This is a list of T cell receptor beta chains from one sample in a study of blood T cell repertoires in COVID-19. Generated by immunoSEQ multiplex PCR, the TCRdb table keeps only in-frame clones and is missing some. Seen here are hundreds of thousands of clones, 87% observed once, and the top ten hold 2% to 3%. Sequenced sample: PBMCs or T cells enriched from blood (not recorded which). Source of these receptors: a woman in her 30s with acute COVID-19. Each CDR3 is given with its conserved first and last residue. The D gene is left open where the match is weak. Not every row has a clone size; where given, it reads once, few, many or a size class.

clone_size d_call j_call v_call cdr3_length cdr3_aa cdr3_nt
NA TRBD1 TRBJ2-7 TRBV13 15 CASSPGGTGVHEQYF TGTGCCAGCAGCCCGGGGGGGACAGGGGTCCACGAGCAGTACTTC
once TRBD2 TRBJ2-3 TRBV5-8 16 CASSFTSGGWTDTQYF TGTGCCAGCAGCTTTACTAGCGGGGGGTGGACAGATACGCAGTATTTT
once TRBD1 TRBJ2-1 TRBV13 15 CASSPGTGGWNEQFF TGTGCCAGCAGCCCTGGGACAGGGGGCTGGAATGAGCAGTTCTTC
NA NA TRBJ1-1 TRBV7-9 13 CASRGAAYTEAFF TGTGCCAGCAGGGGGGCAGCCTACACTGAAGCTTTCTTT
NA TRBD1 TRBJ1-4 TRBV6-1 16 CASSDATGGASEKLFF TGTGCCAGCAGTGACGCGACAGGGGGCGCTTCTGAAAAACTGTTTTTT
NA NA TRBJ2-2 TRBV5-1 14 CASSQGLITGELFF TGCGCCAGCAGCCAGGGACTCATCACCGGGGAGCTGTTTTTT
NA TRBD1 TRBJ1-5 TRBV10-3 17 CAISESVRGQGTQPQHF TGTGCCATCAGTGAGTCTGTAAGGGGACAGGGCACTCAGCCCCAGCATTTT
NA NA TRBJ1-1 TRBV10-3 15 CAIAWGLGENTEAFF TGTGCCATAGCATGGGGGCTGGGAGAGAACACTGAAGCTTTCTTT
once NA TRBJ2-5 TRBV4-1 14 CASSQVGGEETQYF TGCGCCAGCAGCCAAGTAGGCGGAGAAGAGACCCAGTACTTC
NA TRBD1 TRBJ2-7 TRBV4-3 15 CASSHGTGTGFEQYF TGCGCCAGCAGCCATGGAACCGGGACAGGGTTCGAGCAGTACTTC
NA TRBD2 TRBJ2-1 TRBV7-2 12 CASSTTGLELFF TGTGCCAGCAGCACAACGGGACTAGAGCTGTTCTTC
NA NA TRBJ1-1 TRBV6-5 12 CASLTGNTEAFF TGTGCCAGCTTAACAGGGAACACTGAAGCTTTCTTT
NA TRBD1 TRBJ1-2 TRBV5-4 16 CASSLGGQGGVYGYTF TGTGCCAGCAGCTTGGGAGGACAGGGGGGGGTCTATGGCTACACCTTC
once NA TRBJ1-5 TRBV7-9 14 CASSLNAGDQPQHF TGTGCCAGCAGCTTGAACGCAGGGGACCAGCCCCAGCATTTT
NA TRBD1 TRBJ1-6 TRBV28 15 CASSLGDRGHTPLHF TGTGCCAGCAGTTTGGGGGACAGGGGTCATACACCCCTCCACTTT
NA NA TRBJ1-5 TRBV15 14 CATSRDRGSQPQHF TGTGCCACCAGCAGAGACAGGGGCAGTCAGCCCCAGCATTTT
NA NA TRBJ1-1 TRBV2 15 CASNPNRVGYTEAFF TGTGCCAGCAACCCCAACAGGGTGGGGTACACTGAAGCTTTCTTT
NA NA TRBJ1-1 TRBV19 13 CASSNGAGTEAFF TGTGCCAGTAGTAATGGGGCCGGGACTGAAGCTTTCTTT
NA NA TRBJ2-7 TRBV5-1 12 CASSGTSYEQYF TGCGCCAGTTCCGGGACTTCCTACGAGCAGTACTTC
NA TRBD1 TRBJ1-2 TRBV6-5 14 CASSPGTGFKGYTF TGTGCCAGCAGCCCCGGGACAGGGTTTAAGGGCTACACCTTC
NA TRBD1 TRBJ2-1 TRBV7-2 15 CASSSGQGAWNEQFF TGTGCCAGCAGCTCAGGACAGGGGGCATGGAATGAGCAGTTCTTC
NA TRBD1 TRBJ1-2 TRBV5-4 14 CASSSGQAAYGYTF TGTGCCAGCAGCTCCGGACAGGCTGCCTATGGCTACACCTTC
NA NA TRBJ1-4 TRBV11-2 15 CASSLEGLRAEKLFF TGTGCCAGCAGCTTAGAAGGCCTCAGGGCTGAAAAACTGTTTTTT
few TRBD1 TRBJ1-2 TRBV4-1 15 CASSSDRVRDYGYTF TGCGCCAGCAGCTCCGACAGGGTCCGGGACTATGGCTACACCTTC
NA TRBD1 TRBJ1-2 TRBV12-5 14 CASGLGQGDGGYTF TGTGCTAGTGGTTTGGGCCAGGGGGACGGTGGCTACACCTTC
NA TRBD1 TRBJ1-1 TRBV9 14 CASSVGTGGVGAFF TGTGCCAGCAGCGTAGGGACAGGTGGCGTAGGAGCTTTCTTT
once NA TRBJ2-3 TRBV5-1 12 CASSFETDTQYF TGCGCCAGCAGCTTTGAGACAGATACGCAGTATTTT
NA NA TRBJ1-1 TRBV28 15 CASSPGSQMNTEAFF TGTGCCAGCAGTCCCGGGTCTCAAATGAACACTGAAGCTTTCTTT
NA NA TRBJ1-6 TRBV5-5 15 CASSLFTGSNSPLHF TGTGCCAGCAGCTTGTTCACAGGGTCTAATTCACCCCTCCACTTT
NA NA TRBJ1-1 TRBV28 13 CASRLTVNTEAFF TGTGCCAGCAGGCTGACAGTGAACACTGAAGCTTTCTTT
NA NA TRBJ2-2 TRBV27 11 CASSFGGELFF TGTGCCAGCAGTTTCGGCGGGGAGCTGTTTTTT
NA TRBD1 TRBJ2-7 TRBV7-9 16 CASSPRAGQGMFEQYF TGTGCCAGCAGCCCCCGGGCGGGACAGGGTATGTTCGAGCAGTACTTC
NA TRBD1 TRBJ1-1 TRBV6-2/TRBV6-3 16 CASSPETGGLNTEAFF TGTGCCAGCAGCCCTGAGACAGGGGGCCTGAACACTGAAGCTTTCTTT
NA TRBD2 TRBJ2-5 TRBV7-2 16 CASSLAPSGGQETQYF TGTGCCAGCAGCTTAGCGCCTAGCGGGGGGCAAGAGACCCAGTACTTC
NA TRBD1 TRBJ1-1 TRBV5-1 18 CASSLPRDRGGMNTEAFF TGCGCCAGCAGCTTGCCCCGGGACAGGGGCGGGATGAACACTGAAGCTTTCTTT
NA NA TRBJ1-1 TRBV9 13 CASSTQGNTEAFF TGTGCCAGCAGCACACAGGGGAACACTGAAGCTTTCTTT
once NA TRBJ1-3 TRBV9 17 CASSVDSGKWSGNTIYF TGTGCCAGCAGCGTAGACTCCGGGAAGTGGTCTGGAAACACCATATATTTT
NA NA TRBJ1-2 TRBV5-1 12 CASSQGHYGYTF TGCGCCAGCAGCCAGGGCCACTATGGCTACACCTTC
NA NA TRBJ2-3 TRBV19 14 CASSIGSVSDTQYF TGTGCCAGTAGTATCGGGAGCGTCTCAGATACGCAGTATTTT
NA NA TRBJ2-7 TRBV6-5 14 CASKGTTDSYEQYF TGTGCCAGCAAAGGGACAACTGACTCCTACGAGCAGTACTTC
NA NA TRBJ1-6 TRBV18 15 CASSPSVAGDSPLHF TGTGCCAGCTCACCATCCGTGGCAGGGGATTCACCCCTCCACTTT
NA TRBD1 TRBJ1-2 TRBV10-3 16 CATAPPGQRNNYGYTF TGTGCCACTGCCCCCCCGGGACAGCGAAATAACTATGGCTACACCTTC
NA NA TRBJ1-5 TRBV7-6 13 CASSLDAGQPQHF TGTGCCAGCAGCTTAGATGCAGGTCAGCCCCAGCATTTT
NA NA TRBJ1-1 TRBV14 14 CASSRSTVNTEAFF TGTGCCAGCAGCCGATCGACAGTTAACACTGAAGCTTTCTTT
NA NA TRBJ1-2 TRBV27 14 CASGFPGVSYGYTF TGTGCCAGCGGCTTCCCCGGGGTTAGCTATGGCTACACCTTC
NA NA TRBJ2-7 TRBV6-5 13 CASSYRDNYEQYF TGTGCCAGCAGTTATAGGGACAACTACGAGCAGTACTTC
NA TRBD1 TRBJ2-2 TRBV7-2 14 CASSGQGAPGELFF TGTGCCAGCAGCGGGCAGGGGGCGCCCGGGGAGCTGTTTTTT
once NA TRBJ1-5 TRBV7-6 14 CASSLMENNQPQHF TGTGCCAGCAGCTTAATGGAGAACAATCAGCCCCAGCATTTT
NA TRBD1 TRBJ2-1 TRBV5-4 17 CASSLWANRGSLNEQFF TGTGCCAGCAGCTTGTGGGCGAACAGGGGTTCCTTGAATGAGCAGTTCTTC
NA TRBD1 TRBJ2-2 TRBV5-4 15 CASSPDRVYTGELFF TGTGCCAGCAGCCCGGACAGGGTATATACCGGGGAGCTGTTTTTT
NA TRBD1 TRBJ1-2 TRBV2 12 CARGTAPYGYTF TGTGCCCGAGGGACAGCCCCCTATGGCTACACCTTC
NA NA TRBJ1-1 TRBV19 13 CASSNTGNTEAFF TGTGCCAGTAGTAACACAGGGAACACTGAAGCTTTCTTT
NA NA TRBJ2-2 TRBV30 13 CAWSPFHTGELFF TGTGCCTGGAGTCCGTTCCACACCGGGGAGCTGTTTTTT
many NA TRBJ2-4 TRBV3-1/TRBV3-2 11 CASSLRGSQYF TGTGCCAGCAGCCTCAGGGGAAGCCAGTACTTC